This record looks at one TCR beta chain sequence and its context. The time point here: patch test 2, 6 weeks after DPC sensitization. The treatment here: therapeutic diphenylcyclopropenone sensitization with weekly scalp DPC. MiXCR, applied by TCRdb to the RACE reads, yields one record per CDR3 protein. The data contain some 80,000 distinct CDR3 sequences, more than 8.5% of them singletons. V lost 3 bases and J lost 3, with 20 bases in between. Germline V gives CDR1 MDHEN, CDR2 SYDVKM. The CDR3 extends over 17 amino acids. The data belong to a study of human T cells and chemical hapten exposure. The sample in question was whole blood, obtained in connection with sensitization to the hapten diphenylcyclopropenone (DPC). The clonotype was recovered from a woman aged 25 to 45 with alopecia areata. Some clones in this sample may be carry-over from other donors' samples. V and J are TRBV28 and TRBJ1-2, with D tentatively TRBD1 (6 bases). CDR3 sequence (DNA): TGTGCCAGCAGTTTTGTGGGGGGCGCTTTCCTCCACTATGGCTACACCTTC. This gives the protein CASSFVGGAFLHYGYTF.